Listed here are 25 T cell receptor beta chains from one sample, sequenced in a study of T cell changes during pregnancy in multiple sclerosis. Sequencing used immunoSEQ multiplex PCR; TCRdb keeps in-frame clones, though not all of them. The data show under 80,000 clones, approximately 94% seen once. Sample: peripheral blood, taken in the third trimester of pregnancy. The receptors come from a female donor with multiple sclerosis, enrolled in a pregnancy study.

This sequence joins TRBV20-1 and TRBJ1-2; D call uncertain. Trimming took off 5 bases at V and 8 bases at J, with 12 bases between the two ends. Germline V gives CDR1 DFQATT, CDR2 SNEGSKA (reference sequence). The CDR3 extends over 11 amino acids. The CDR3 spells CSALNWQGYTF. The CDR3 coding sequence is TGCAGTGCTTTAAATTGGCAAGGCTACACCTTC.

V gene TRBV10-3 combines with J gene TRBJ2-1; the match to TRBD2 covers 11 bases. The CDR3 totals 17 residues. Per germline, CDR1 ENHRY and CDR2 SYGVKD. The ends lost 6 bases at V and 5 bases at J; junction bases unmatched: 12. The CDR3: CAIRASGGFNQDNEQFF. CDR3 DNA: TGTGCCATCAGAGCTAGCGGGGGGTTCAACCAAGACAATGAGCAGTTCTTC.

The chain employs TRBV29-1 and TRBJ2-5; TRBD1 might be the D (6 bases). The CDR3 totals 14 residues. V lost 3 bases and J 4 bases, leaving 15 bases between the germline ends. CDR1 and CDR2 from the germline V gene are SQVTM and ANQGSEA. CDR3 residues: CSVEITGQGETQYF. CDR3 bases: TGCAGCGTTGAGATTACAGGGCAAGGAGAGACCCAGTACTTC.

This clone appeared a single time. V is TRBV5-4 and J is TRBJ1-2; tentative D call: TRBD1 (6 bases). The CDR3 totals 14 residues. The V end lost 4 bases, the J end lost 3 bases, and 13 bases lay between the germline ends. CDR1 and CDR2 from the germline V gene are SGHNT and YYREEE (reference sequence). The CDR3 here is CASSLRDTYYGYTF. The CDR3 DNA sequence: TGTGCCAGCAGCCTCCGGGACACCTACTATGGCTACACCTTC.

The J gene is TRBJ2-5, the V gene TRBV7-3, with a weak D call TRBD1 (6 bases). CDR3 length: 15 amino acids. Trimming pared 2 bases from V and 1 base from J, leaving 11 bases between. Germline CDR1 reads SGHTA; CDR2 reads FQGTGA. The CDR3 spells CASSLFTGTQETQYF. CDR3 coding DNA: TGTGCCAGCAGCTTATTTACAGGGACCCAAGAGACCCAGTACTTC.

On this clone itself: An end of the junction does not agree with germline; a read error may underlie this. The chain combines TRBV7-3 with TRBJ2-3; 8 bases fit TRBD2. This CDR3 spans 13 amino acids. Germline loops: CDR1 SGHTA, CDR2 FQGTGA. The CDR3 coding sequence is TGTGCCAGCAGCTGGACTAGCACACATACGCAGTATTTT. Residues: CASSWTSTHTQYF. Full variable domain (rest looked up from reference TRBV7-3 and TRBJ2-3): GAGVSQTPSNKVTEKGKYVELRCDPISGHTALYWYRQSLGQGPEFLIYFQGTGAADDSGLPNDRFFAVRPEGSVSTLKIQRTERGDSAVYLCASSWTSTHTQYFGPGTRLTVL.

The V and J genes are TRBV12-5 and TRBJ2-6; a possible D gene is TRBD1 (6 bases). Germline loops: CDR1 LGHNT, CDR2 FRNRAP. V lost 1 base and J 3 bases, leaving 7 bases between the germline ends. The CDR3 consists of 15 residues. The CDR3 loop is CASGLARGGANVLTF. In DNA, the CDR3 is TGTGCTAGTGGTTTGGCCAGGGGTGGGGCCAACGTCCTGACTTTC.

The chain carries TRBV28 and TRBJ1-3; D remains unclear. The CDR3 totals 15 residues. V was trimmed by 5 bases and J by 0 bases, leaving 11 bases between them. Germline assignment: CDR1 MDHEN and CDR2 SYDVKM. The CDR3 bases are TGTGCCAGCAGTCCCTCTACCGGCTCTGGAAACACCATATATTTT. It translates to CASSPSTGSGNTIYF.

V gene TRBV6-5 combines with J gene TRBJ1-2; D is unresolved. V lost 5 bases and J lost 6, with 13 bases in between. Germline V gene lookup returns CDR1 MNHEY and CDR2 SVGAGI. The CDR3 is 13 residues long. The chain's CDR3 is CASSASFPDGYTF. The CDR3 DNA reads as TGTGCCAGCAGTGCGTCTTTCCCGGATGGCTACACCTTC.

This clone turned up a few times. The chain employs TRBV7-9 and TRBJ1-3; D gene ambiguous. In germline, CDR1 is SEHNR, CDR2 FQNEAQ (reference sequence). V lost 10 bases, J lost 4 bases, and 14 bases lay in between. The CDR3 spans 13 residues. CDR3 in DNA: TGTGCCACCCCGGGAGGGCCCGGAAACACCATATATTTT. It translates to CATPGGPGNTIYF.

This clone appeared once. The chain is built from TRBV15 and TRBJ1-4; 9 bases are a match to TRBD1. After removal of 3 bases from V and 7 bases from J, the junction contained 9 bases not matched to a gene. This CDR3 has 16 amino acids. Germline values: CDR1 LNHNV, CDR2 YYDKDF (reference sequence). CDR3 loop: CATSSETGTGPEKLFF. The CDR3 DNA is TGTGCCACCAGCAGTGAGACCGGGACAGGGCCTGAAAAACTGTTTTTT.

V usage is TRBV11-2 and J usage is TRBJ2-7; no clear D gene. V was clipped by 4 bases and J by 3 bases, with 7 bases between them. The germline gives CDR1 SGHAT, CDR2 FQNNGV. This CDR3 is 12 amino acids long. The CDR3 protein is CASSSELYEQYF. The CDR3 DNA is TGTGCCAGCAGCTCGGAGCTCTACGAGCAGTACTTC.

V usage is TRBV5-6 and J usage is TRBJ2-3, with 12 nucleotides matching TRBD2. The CDR3 covers 15 residues. The V gene's germline CDR1 is SGHDT and CDR2 YYEEEE. V dropped 4 bases and J dropped 3; count of bases not matched to a gene: 3. The CDR3, as DNA: TGTGCCAGCAGCCCCGGACTAGCGGGGACAGATACGCAGTATTTT. This gives the protein CASSPGLAGTDTQYF. Together with reference TRBV5-6 and TRBJ2-3, the CDR3 gives the full variable domain: DAGVTQSPTHLIKTRGQQVTLRCSPKSGHDTVSWYQQALGQGPQFIFQYYEEEERQRGNFPDRFSGHQFPNYSSELNVNALLLGDSALYLCASSPGLAGTDTQYFGPGTRLTVL.

A few counts support this clone. The chain couples TRBV7-2 to TRBJ1-1; D ambiguous. Trimming removed 1 base at V and 4 bases at J, with 10 bases between. Germline V gives CDR1 SGHTA, CDR2 FQGNSA. This CDR3 is built from 14 residues. The CDR3 nucleotides are TGTGCCAGCAGCTTAGAGAGGGCAGGCACTGAAGCTTTCTTT. Translation: CASSLERAGTEAFF.

The chain is built from TRBV7-2 and TRBJ2-1, with 8 bases that match TRBD1. The ends lost 4 bases at V and 4 bases at J; junction bases unmatched: 0. The CDR3 runs 13 residues. Germline CDR1 and CDR2: SGHTA and FQGNSA. As DNA, the CDR3 is TGTGCCAGCAGCTGGACAGGGTACAATGAGCAGTTCTTC. It encodes CASSWTGYNEQFF.

The chain recombines TRBV19 with TRBJ2-2; D possibly corresponds to TRBD2 (5 bases). CDR1 and CDR2 (germline): LNHDA, SQIVND (reference sequence). V was shortened by 5 bases and J by 1 base, with 8 bases between the two germline ends. The CDR3 runs 14 residues. As DNA, the CDR3 is TGTGCCAGTAGTCGCGAGGGGAACACCGGGGAGCTGTTTTTT. This translates into CASSREGNTGELFF.

The chain employs TRBV10-3 and TRBJ2-7, with a possible D match to TRBD2 (6 bases). CDR3 length equals 12 residues. Trimming took 3 bases from V and 7 from J, leaving 10 bases between them. Germline CDR1 reads ENHRY; CDR2 reads SYGVKD. CDR3 sequence (DNA): TGTGCCATCAGTGATGCGGGGTTTGAGCAGTACTTC. Amino acids: CAISDAGFEQYF.

The chain has TRBV19 and TRBJ2-1; the D gene is possibly TRBD1 (7 bases). The CDR3 loop spans 15 amino acids. V dropped 2 bases and J dropped 3 bases, with 11 bases sitting between them. CDR1 and CDR2 from the germline V gene are LNHDA and SQIVND (reference sequence). The CDR3 bases are TGTGCCAGTAGTATACAGGGGGGCAGCTACAATGAGCAGTTCTTC. Its protein is CASSIQGGSYNEQFF.

The gene calls are TRBV11-1 and TRBJ2-2; perhaps TRBD2 as D (7 bases). Trimming pared 8 bases from V and 3 bases from J, leaving 22 bases between. The CDR3 extends over 17 amino acids. Germline V gives CDR1 SGHAT, CDR2 FQDESV (reference sequence). CDR3 sequence reads: CASGGLIAGAHTGELFF. The CDR3 DNA follows: TGTGCCAGCGGAGGTCTCATTGCGGGGGCCCACACCGGGGAGCTGTTTTTT.

The rearrangement links TRBV6-5 to TRBJ1-5; 12 bases line up with TRBD1. The V gene end was trimmed by 5 bases and the J gene end by 6 bases; junction bases not matched to a gene: 5. Germline loops: CDR1 MNHEY, CDR2 SVGAGI. CDR3 length: 15 amino acids. The CDR3 coding sequence is TGTGCCAGCAGTCCCCGGGACAGGGGGCGTCAGCCCCAGCATTTT. Amino acids: CASSPRDRGRQPQHF.

The chain couples TRBV7-9 to TRBJ1-4, with 7 bases fitting TRBD1. Germline V gene sequence: CDR1 SEHNR, CDR2 FQNEAQ (reference sequence). The CDR3 has 15 residues. J gave up 6 bases and V 4 bases, and 8 bases lay outside the gene matches. This CDR3 is CASSWGAGGDEKLFF. DNA of the CDR3: TGTGCCAGCAGCTGGGGGGCAGGGGGAGATGAAAAACTGTTTTTT.

This clone has just one count. CDR3 DNA: TGTGCCAGCAGCGAGGGACAGAACTCCGACGTCGTCTATGGCTACACCTTC. This encodes CASSEGQNSDVVYGYTF. This rearrangement joins TRBV9 to TRBJ1-2; the match to TRBD1 covers 7 bases. V was clipped by 3 bases and J by 4 bases; unmatched bases: 15. From germline, CDR1 is SGDLS and CDR2 YYNGEE. The CDR3 contains 17 residues.

The chain employs TRBV27 and TRBJ1-1; D uncertain. V was trimmed by 3 bases and J by 1 base, leaving 6 bases between them. Germline-derived CDR1 and CDR2 are MNHEY and SMNVEV (reference sequence). This CDR3 has 13 amino acids. As DNA, the CDR3 is TGTGCCAGCAGTTTTAACAGGAACACTGAAGCTTTCTTT. This gives the protein CASSFNRNTEAFF.

This chain connects TRBV6-1 to TRBJ1-4; 7 nucleotides line up with TRBD1. Germline values: CDR1 MNHNS, CDR2 SASEGT. Trimming at V came to 4 bases and at J to 8 bases, leaving 10 bases not matched to a gene. The CDR3 covers 15 residues. The CDR3 sequence: CASSVRQGKGEKLFF. The CDR3 DNA is TGTGCCAGCAGTGTTCGACAGGGAAAAGGGGAAAAACTGTTTTTT.

The chain combines TRBV7-2 with TRBJ2-7; D remains unclear. This CDR3 contains 14 residues. Germline CDR1 and CDR2: SGHTA and FQGNSA. Trimming cost V 1 base and J 3 bases, with 10 bases left between them. Here the CDR3 DNA reads TGTGCCAGCAGCTTAGGTCGAGAGTTCTACGAGCAGTACTTC. It translates to CASSLGREFYEQYF.